These T cell receptor beta chains were read from a single sample in a study of T-cell memory formation after mild COVID-19. TCRdb re-called the 5' RACE reads through MiXCR, storing one row per CDR3 protein. The sample records hundreds of thousands of distinct CDR3 sequences, 25% to 30% being singletons. Sample: PBMCs or a T cell subset sorted from them (not recorded which). The source of these receptors is an adult woman who had mild COVID-19 (a few samples of this study predate the infection). Cell type and time point are not known. The CDR3 runs from the conserved cysteine through the conserved F or W. D genes are given only for firm matches. A clone size is listed for some rows: how often the clone was seen (once, few, many), or a class if it is expanded.

abundance	d_gene	v_gene	j_gene	CDR3aa	CDR3nt
NA	NA	TRBV7-2	TRBJ2-6	CASSFRDSPSSTGANVLTF	TGTGCCAGCAGCTTCAGGGACTCCCCCTCGAGCACTGGGGCCAACGTCCTGACTTTC
NA	NA	TRBV6-5	TRBJ2-3	CASSYSWDTQYF	TGTGCCAGCAGTTACTCGTGGGATACGCAGTATTTT
few	NA	TRBV7-8	TRBJ2-7	CASSRSSLYEQYF	TGTGCCAGCAGCCGCAGTAGTCTCTACGAGCAGTACTTC
NA	NA	TRBV5-5	TRBJ2-7	CASSLDRPYEQYF	TGTGCCAGCAGCTTGGACAGGCCCTACGAGCAGTACTTC
few	NA	TRBV15	TRBJ1-5	CATSRATRGNNQPQHF	TGTGCCACCAGCAGAGCCACCCGAGGGAACAATCAGCCCCAGCATTTT
few	NA	TRBV6-7	TRBJ2-7	CASSYSYVHDYEQYF	TGTGCCAGCAGTTACTCGTATGTCCATGACTACGAGCAGTACTTC
NA	TRBD2	TRBV5-1	TRBJ2-7	CASSLDQRGTYEQYF	TGCGCCAGCAGCTTGGATCAGCGGGGTACCTACGAGCAGTACTTC
NA	TRBD1	TRBV5-1	TRBJ1-2	CASSSGTVGGYGYTF	TGCGCCAGCAGCTCCGGGACAGTGGGGGGCTATGGCTACACCTTC
NA	NA	TRBV25-1	TRBJ2-1	CASSGVSGSSYNEQFF	TGTGCCAGCAGTGGGGTGAGCGGTAGCTCCTACAATGAGCAGTTCTTC
NA	TRBD2	TRBV27	TRBJ2-3	CASSGTSGSLITDTQYF	TGTGCCAGCAGCGGGACTAGCGGGAGCCTCATCACAGATACGCAGTATTTT
few	NA	TRBV4-1	TRBJ1-1	CASSQDPPRAEAFF	TGCGCCAGCAGCCAAGATCCCCCTCGTGCTGAAGCTTTCTTT
NA	TRBD2	TRBV27	TRBJ2-3	CAVGDYLSDTQYF	TGTGCCGTCGGGGACTACCTCTCAGATACGCAGTATTTT
many	NA	TRBV5-1	TRBJ2-5	CASSYHGQPPEETQYF	TGCGCCAGCAGTTACCATGGACAGCCCCCCGAGGAGACCCAGTACTTC
NA	NA	TRBV7-2	TRBJ2-7	CASSLSNRFRITYEQYF	TGTGCCAGCAGCTTATCCAACAGGTTTAGAATTACCTACGAGCAGTACTTC
NA	TRBD2	TRBV11-2	TRBJ2-7	CASSPPREGPSYEQYF	TGTGCCAGCAGCCCCCCCCGGGAGGGCCCATCCTACGAGCAGTACTTC
NA	NA	TRBV7-6	TRBJ2-3	CASSRSGRGPTDTQYF	TGTGCCAGCAGCCGCTCGGGCCGGGGACCCACAGATACGCAGTATTTT